The rows below give T cell receptor beta chains drawn from one sample of a study of graft-versus-host responses after intestinal transplantation. Their recognized antigens are unknown. Generated by immunoSEQ multiplex PCR, the TCRdb table keeps only in-frame clones and is missing some. The table records around 40,000 clones, approximately 94% of them present only once. The sequenced sample was unstimulated CD4+ T cells sorted from spleen or lymph node cells, obtained before transplant. All receptors derive from a human donor who was the organ donor for an intestinal transplant. The conserved cysteine and the conserved F or W are not part of the CDR3 here. Clone size is not always given. Where it is, it says once, few, many or a class for expanded clones.

v_call: TRBV6-1; clone_size: .; j_call: TRBJ1-2; cdr3_aa: ASRPPGQGYGYT
v_call: TRBV5-1; clone_size: .; j_call: TRBJ2-1; cdr3_aa: ASSFTGGNDNEQF
v_call: TRBV6-5; clone_size: .; j_call: TRBJ2-7; cdr3_aa: ASSSTTGSIYEQY
v_call: TRBV19; clone_size: .; j_call: TRBJ1-1; cdr3_aa: ASSRGRVSEAF
v_call: TRBV19; clone_size: .; j_call: TRBJ1-3; cdr3_aa: ASRGWGSGNTIY
v_call: TRBV7-9; clone_size: .; j_call: TRBJ2-2; cdr3_aa: ASSPRDRPTGELF
v_call: TRBV6-1; clone_size: .; j_call: TRBJ2-3; cdr3_aa: ASSYVDTQY
v_call: TRBV5-6; clone_size: .; j_call: TRBJ2-5; cdr3_aa: ASSLRETQY
v_call: TRBV5-1; clone_size: once; j_call: TRBJ1-2; cdr3_aa: ASSVSGGQWYGYT
v_call: TRBV5-4; clone_size: .; j_call: TRBJ2-7; cdr3_aa: ASSLGGGDSYEQY
v_call: TRBV28; clone_size: .; j_call: TRBJ1-2; cdr3_aa: ASSFPGRGLPYGYT
v_call: TRBV14; clone_size: .; j_call: TRBJ2-1; cdr3_aa: ASSQDWLHNEQF
v_call: TRBV28; clone_size: .; j_call: TRBJ1-6; cdr3_aa: ASSLWVGGVSSYNSPLH
v_call: TRBV4-3; clone_size: .; j_call: TRBJ2-2; cdr3_aa: ASSQDERTGGYTGELF
v_call: TRBV2; clone_size: .; j_call: TRBJ1-4; cdr3_aa: ASSERVQFRGEKLF
v_call: TRBV2; clone_size: .; j_call: TRBJ1-2; cdr3_aa: ASSEAGGPWDTSNYGYT
v_call: TRBV5-8; clone_size: .; j_call: TRBJ2-7; cdr3_aa: ASSFYRTLYEQY
v_call: TRBV14; clone_size: .; j_call: TRBJ2-1; cdr3_aa: ASSQEGQGGRTYNEQF
v_call: TRBV10-3; clone_size: .; j_call: TRBJ1-5; cdr3_aa: AITRDTGQPQH
v_call: TRBV5-6; clone_size: .; j_call: TRBJ1-1; cdr3_aa: ASSLVWAGENTEAF
v_call: TRBV4-3; clone_size: .; j_call: TRBJ1-2; cdr3_aa: ASSQVYRGHGYT
v_call: TRBV28; clone_size: .; j_call: TRBJ2-1; cdr3_aa: ASSRRGDYNEQF
v_call: TRBV9; clone_size: .; j_call: TRBJ2-5; cdr3_aa: ASSPLSAGLGETQY
v_call: TRBV5-1; clone_size: .; j_call: TRBJ2-2; cdr3_aa: ASSGLGEDTGELF
v_call: TRBV25-1; clone_size: .; j_call: TRBJ1-2; cdr3_aa: ASSEYFYGYT
v_call: TRBV5-5; clone_size: .; j_call: TRBJ1-5; cdr3_aa: ASSFSGLGNQPQH
v_call: TRBV7-3; clone_size: .; j_call: TRBJ2-6; cdr3_aa: ASSPHELAGGLGANVLT
v_call: TRBV5-1; clone_size: once; j_call: TRBJ2-3; cdr3_aa: ASSLEGTSGGSTDTQY
v_call: TRBV5-6; clone_size: once; j_call: TRBJ1-4; cdr3_aa: ASSIRGRGNEKLF
v_call: TRBV25-1; clone_size: .; j_call: TRBJ2-7; cdr3_aa: ASSDAGSNYEQY
v_call: TRBV28; clone_size: .; j_call: TRBJ2-7; cdr3_aa: ASSPGVFLYEQY
v_call: TRBV9; clone_size: .; j_call: TRBJ2-3; cdr3_aa: ASSPPGGTDTQY
v_call: TRBV9; clone_size: .; j_call: TRBJ2-1; cdr3_aa: ASSVALAGDQF
v_call: TRBV18; clone_size: .; j_call: TRBJ2-3; cdr3_aa: ASSLGLAPDTQY
v_call: TRBV27; clone_size: once; j_call: TRBJ1-6; cdr3_aa: ASSRDRNNSPLH
v_call: TRBV18; clone_size: .; j_call: TRBJ1-5; cdr3_aa: ASSPRRNQPQH